What follows are 10 T cell receptor beta chains derived from one specimen sequenced in a study of graft-versus-host responses after intestinal transplantation. Investigators treated the graft tissue so that it released intraepithelial and lamina propria lymphocytes. The protocol was immunoSEQ multiplex PCR, while the TCRdb copy is restricted to in-frame clones and leaves out a portion. This sample has about 8,000 clones, with around 74% found just once. Material: ileum tissue, obtained roughly 230 days after intestinal transplant. The receptors were sampled from a human patient who received an intestinal transplant, so some T cells may come from the graft donor.

The rearrangement links TRBV5-1 to TRBJ2-1; no clear D gene. This CDR3 has 12 amino acids. V was clipped by 3 bases and J by 4 bases, with 5 bases between them. Per the germline V gene, CDR1 is SGHRS and CDR2 is YFSETQ. The CDR3: CASSSTYNEQFF. The CDR3 nucleotides read TGCGCCAGCAGCTCGACATACAATGAGCAGTTCTTC.

The rearrangement links TRBV21-1 to TRBJ1-2; no check of the table's D call, TRBD1, against the DNA was made. TRBV21-1 has pseudogene status. CDR3 length equals 15 residues. CDR3 bases: TGTGCCAGCAGCAAAGGTAAGGGGGCGCCTGATGGCTACACCTTC. This sequence encodes CASSKGKGAPDGYTF.

The gene calls are TRBV30 and TRBJ1-2; D is possibly TRBD1 (5 bases). CDR1 and CDR2 from the germline V gene are GTSNPN and SVGIG (reference sequence). The length of the CDR3 is 14 residues. The V end was cut by 0 bases, the J end by 0 bases, with 8 bases between. The DNA for the CDR3 is TGTGCCTGGAGTGTCGGCAGGGCTAACTATGGCTACACCTTC. It codes for CAWSVGRANYGYTF.

This sequence joins TRBV5-1 and TRBJ1-2; the D gene is possibly TRBD1 (5 bases). The CDR3 loop spans 15 amino acids. The germline gives CDR1 SGHRS, CDR2 YFSETQ. The ends were cut back, 3 bases at V and 1 base at J, with 13 bases in the middle. The CDR3 loop is CASSSGTAFNYGYTF. Here the CDR3 DNA reads TGCGCCAGCAGCTCCGGGACTGCCTTTAACTATGGCTACACCTTC.

This clone has just a few counts. V gene TRBV20-1 combines with J gene TRBJ1-1; D is undetermined. Germline assignment: CDR1 DFQATT and CDR2 SNEGSKA (reference sequence). Trimming took 5 bases from V and 11 from J, leaving 15 bases between them. The CDR3 runs 11 residues. DNA of the CDR3: TGCAGTGCTCTGACCCTCCGGGAGGCTTTCTTT. It specifies CSALTLREAFF.

The gene calls are TRBV6-6 and TRBJ2-1, with 7 nucleotides matching TRBD2. The CDR3 loop spans 14 amino acids. Germline CDR1 MNHNY, CDR2 SVGAGI (reference sequence). V lost 7 bases and J lost 2; bases outside the gene matches: 5. The CDR3 DNA sequence: TGTGCCAGCATAAGGCTAGCGGCCTACAATGAGCAGTTCTTC. Its translation is CASIRLAAYNEQFF.

The gene calls are TRBV6-1 and TRBJ1-4; D remains unclear. Per the germline V gene, CDR1 is MNHNS and CDR2 is SASEGT. Trimming took 2 bases from V and 5 from J, leaving 15 bases between them. CDR3 length: 16 residues. The CDR3 loop is CASSESWRVGNEKLFF. The CDR3 DNA follows: TGTGCCAGCAGTGAATCGTGGAGGGTCGGGAATGAAAAACTGTTTTTT.

The J gene is TRBJ2-7, the V gene TRBV18, with a tentative D call TRBD2 (5 bases). Germline values: CDR1 KGHSH, CDR2 LQKENI. V was cut by 0 bases and J by 2 bases, with 11 bases left in between. This CDR3 contains 15 residues. CDR3 DNA: TGTGCCAGCTCACCACCCCGGGGTCAAACCTACGAGCAGTACTTC. As protein: CASSPPRGQTYEQYF.

The chain links TRBV7-7 to TRBJ2-7, with D perhaps TRBD1 (6 bases). Germline V CDR1 and CDR2: SSHAT, FNYEAQ (reference sequence). Trimming cost V 5 bases and J 4 bases, with 18 bases left between them. CDR3 length: 15 amino acids. CDR3 sequence: CASSPRQGPDYEQYF. The CDR3 bases are TGTGCCAGCAGCCCCCGGCAGGGGCCTGATTACGAGCAGTACTTC.

The chain uses TRBV4-1 and TRBJ2-6; 9 bases fit TRBD1. V trimming: 4 bases; J trimming: 10 bases; junction bases outside the gene matches: 8. Germline V gene data show CDR1 as MGHRA and CDR2 as YSYEKL. The CDR3 length is 15 residues. The CDR3 bases are TGCGCCAGCAGCCCCGCCGGGACAGGGTTAAACGTCCTGACTTTC. This gives the protein CASSPAGTGLNVLTF.